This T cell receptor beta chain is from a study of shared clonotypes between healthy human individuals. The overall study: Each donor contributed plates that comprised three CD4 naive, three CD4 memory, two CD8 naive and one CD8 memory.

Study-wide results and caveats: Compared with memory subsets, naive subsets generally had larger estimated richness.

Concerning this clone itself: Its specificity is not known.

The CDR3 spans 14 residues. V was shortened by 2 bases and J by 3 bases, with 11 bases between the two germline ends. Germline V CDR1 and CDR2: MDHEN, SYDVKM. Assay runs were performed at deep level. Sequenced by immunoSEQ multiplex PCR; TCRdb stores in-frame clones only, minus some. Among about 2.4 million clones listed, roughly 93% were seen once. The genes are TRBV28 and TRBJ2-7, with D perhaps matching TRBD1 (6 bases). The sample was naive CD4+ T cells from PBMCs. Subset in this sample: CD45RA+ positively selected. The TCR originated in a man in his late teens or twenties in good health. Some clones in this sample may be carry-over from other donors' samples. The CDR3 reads CASSLPGVYYEQYF. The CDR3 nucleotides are TGTGCCAGCAGTTTACCAGGGGTGTACTACGAGCAGTACTTC.